These 6 T cell receptor beta chains originate from one sample sequenced in a study of shared clonotypes between healthy human individuals. Produced via immunoSEQ multiplex PCR; TCRdb's table is partial and in-frame only. The data show roughly 760,000 clones, approximately 79% seen once. Sample: memory CD4+ T cells sorted from blood. Subset meaning: CD45RA-negative fraction. Receptors were obtained from a woman aged 30 to 39 in good health.

The V and J genes are TRBV5-1 and TRBJ1-1; unclear D gene. V lost 2 bases and J 1 base, leaving 15 bases between the germline ends. Germline V gene lookup returns CDR1 SGHRS and CDR2 YFSETQ. The CDR3 consists of 16 residues. This CDR3 is CASSFSPLLENTEAFF. The CDR3 region has the DNA TGCGCCAGCAGCTTTTCCCCCCTGTTGGAGAACACTGAAGCTTTCTTT.

The chain links TRBV19 to TRBJ2-6; the D gene is possibly TRBD1 (6 bases). V lost 5 bases and J lost 1, with 12 bases in between. This CDR3 is built from 16 residues. Germline V lookup: CDR1 LNHDA, CDR2 SQIVND (reference sequence). The CDR3 DNA sequence: TGTGCCAGTAGTCCTCGACAGGTTTCTGGGGCCAACGTCCTGACTTTC. It is translated as CASSPRQVSGANVLTF.

This clone was counted a few times. The chain joins TRBV12-5 to TRBJ2-2, with D perhaps TRBD1 (5 bases). There are 16 residues in the CDR3. Trimming stripped 1 base from V and 4 bases from J, with 13 bases between. CDR1 is LGHNT, CDR2 FRNRAP, per germline. The DNA for the CDR3 is TGTGCTAGTGGTTTGGCCAGGGATGGTGGCACCGGGGAGCTGTTTTTT. Translation: CASGLARDGGTGELFF.

The chain is built from TRBV19 and TRBJ2-1; D remains unclear. There are 15 residues in the CDR3. Germline assignment: CDR1 LNHDA and CDR2 SQIVND (reference sequence). The ends were cut back, 4 bases at V and 1 base at J, with 11 bases in the middle. The CDR3 region has the DNA TGTGCCAGTAGTAACGGTGGTAAGTCCTACAATGAGCAGTTCTTC. Translated, it gives CASSNGGKSYNEQFF.

In nucleotides, the CDR3 is TGTGCCTGGAGTGTACGTGTCGGGGGATCAACTAATGAAAAACTGTTTTTT. This encodes CAWSVRVGGSTNEKLFF. This chain connects TRBV30 to TRBJ1-4; a weak D match, TRBD1 (5 bases). The ends were cut back, 0 bases at V and 0 bases at J, with 14 bases in the middle. The CDR3 is made up of 17 amino acids. Looked up from germline, CDR1 is GTSNPN and CDR2 is SVGIG (reference sequence).

The table lists this clone with a few counts. V gene TRBV6-5 combines with J gene TRBJ2-7; either TRBD1 or TRBD2 may supply D (6 bases each). Trimming removed 0 bases at V and 6 bases at J, with 12 bases between. Germline CDR1 and CDR2: MNHEY and SVGAGI. The length of the CDR3 is 14 residues. CDR3 amino acids: CASSYSTGGGEQYF. In nucleotides, the CDR3 is TGTGCCAGCAGTTACTCGACTGGAGGGGGCGAGCAGTACTTC.